Here is one TCR beta chain with its context. This specimen comes from a study of blood T cell repertoires in COVID-19. The authors' processing: For nucleated cells, counts were estimated from reference gene primer amplification. Generated by immunoSEQ multiplex PCR, the TCRdb table keeps only in-frame clones and is missing some. V, J and clone size derive from that table, while D and trimming were established from the DNA sequence. The data contain just over 150,000 clones, 65% to 90% of them seen just once; the ten biggest clones take up 5.5% to 7.5%. Patients at the Seattle site were enrolled during active infection and followed longitudinally. Sequencing was carried out using peripheral blood. The sequence came from a middle-aged woman with COVID-19, enrolled during active disease.

This chain's CDR3 is CASSPSGGWSTDTQYF. CDR3 in DNA: TGTGCCAGCTCACCCTCAGGGGGTTGGAGCACAGATACGCAGTATTTT. The chain uses TRBV18 and TRBJ2-3, with 7 positions matching TRBD1. From germline, CDR1 is KGHSH and CDR2 LQKENI. The V segment lost 3 bases and the J segment 0 bases; nucleotides outside the gene matches: 6. The CDR3 contains 16 residues.